This entry is about one T cell receptor (beta chain). Its cognate antigen is unknown. The sample's time point: newly diagnosed, previously untreated cHL patient sample. Newly diagnosed, untreated classical Hodgkin lymphoma PBMCs provided comparison. The sample belongs to a study of PD-1 blockade in classical Hodgkin lymphoma. Findings and caveats of the study: It was reported that newly diagnosed patients had less baseline TCR diversity than healthy donors. The origin of the repertoire differences remains undefined, with disease activity or prior therapy as possible causes.

Trimming removed 10 bases from V and 1 base from J, with 19 bases in between. This CDR3 is 16 amino acids long. Germline CDR1 is MGHRA and CDR2 is YSYEKL. The repertoire was sequenced with immunoSEQ multiplex PCR; TCRdb's copy has only in-frame clones and lacks some. This sample has some 31,000 clones, with approximately 94% found just once. Input material: peripheral blood mononuclear cells (PBMCs). The clonotype originates from a human donor with classical Hodgkin lymphoma. This sequence joins TRBV4-1 and TRBJ2-2, with D perhaps matching TRBD1 (6 bases). CDR3 nucleotides: TGCGCCACCTCACAACCGGGACAAGTGAACACCGGGGAGCTGTTTTTT. Translation gives CATSQPGQVNTGELFF.